This entry features one TCR beta chain sequence. Its target is unknown. Here immunoSEQ multiplex PCR was the method, and the copy in TCRdb shows in-frame clones only, minus some. The table has 72,000 or so clones, roughly nine tenths seen once; the top ten hold more than 2.5%. The germline V gene encodes CDR1 GTSNPN and CDR2 SVGIG (reference sequence). This CDR3 spans 14 amino acids. Trimming pared 2 bases from V and 4 bases from J, leaving 13 bases between. The data derive from a study of neoadjuvant anti-PD-1 for oral cavity cancer. Study-level points and caveats: After neoadjuvant nivolumab, PBMC T cell clonality was significantly higher in non-responders than responders. Higher pretreatment Treg/Th17 ratios tracked higher pretreatment blood clonality.

The time point: after neoadjuvant nivolumab, at surgical resection. This receptor was taken from a person aged 35 to 85 with oral cavity squamous cell carcinoma. The chain uses TRBV30 and TRBJ2-3; weak D call: TRBD2 (6 bases). This sample comprised PBMCs, obtained after nivolumab (anti-PD-1) treatment. The CDR3 DNA reads TGTGCCTGGAGTCCTACTAGCTTAGCAGATACGCAGTATTTT. Amino acid sequence: CAWSPTSLADTQYF.